This TCR beta chain was profiled in a study of OX40 agonist ivuxolimab in advanced cancers. Study-wide context: Ivuxolimab was an agonistic, fully human IgG2 monoclonal antibody directed against OX40 (CD134), a costimulatory receptor. Peripheral TCRbeta sequencing aimed to test whether ivuxolimab altered TCR sequence diversity and caused clonal T-cell expansion. Intravenous ivuxolimab was administered to patients every 2 weeks at six dose levels: 0.01, 0.1, 0.3, 1.5, 3 and 10 mg/kg. The paper covers the monotherapy dose-escalation part of the phase I ivuxolimab trial, which included N ≈ 54 patients. Prior anti-PD-1, anti-PD-L1 or anti-CTLA-4 therapy was permitted, and about two fifths of dose-escalation patients had received checkpoint inhibitors. Of the 50 or so patients in dose escalation, about 20 had hepatocellular carcinoma, around 15 had melanoma, 9 had renal cell carcinoma and 9 had head and neck cancer. Three dose-escalation patients achieved partial responses, one with hepatocellular carcinoma and two with cutaneous melanoma. The dose-escalation cohort was about 83% male with a mean age of about 60 years, ranging from about 23 to 85.

For sequencing of the TCRbeta CDR3 region, genomic DNA was extracted from the sorted cells. The immunoSEQ Assay was used for sequencing of TCRbeta CDR3 regions. Drawn from immuneACCESS, this table holds only the in-frame rearrangements with V and J called that TCRdb kept. Clones are partly lost; checked studies trace under half to an unresolved V gene and leave the rest unexplained. This sample gives about 76,000 clones in total; roughly 88% of them show up just once. The ten largest clones represent less than 6% of the sample. Study-wide conclusions, independent of this receptor: In partial responders in the 0.1-3.0 mg/kg groups, normalized peripheral clonal expansion was found to be among the lowest, especially among CD8+ T cells. The antigen specificity of the peripheral T cells that underwent clonal expansion was not determined. Low levels of normalized T-cell clonal expansion were also shown by some nonresponding patients. Clonal expansion of both CD4+ and CD8+ blood T cells was observed from baseline to week 6 at doses 0.1 to 3.0 mg/kg. After ivuxolimab, more expanded clones were found on average in CD8+ T cells than in CD4+ T cells.

Patients with a history of autoimmune disease or receiving systemic immunosuppression were excluded from the trial. Peripheral blood for TCR sequencing was drawn from every dose cohort at baseline, at cycle 4 day 1 and at cycle 7 day 1. Samples came from an open-label, multicenter, first-in-human phase I dose-escalation trial of ivuxolimab. Adults with locally advanced or metastatic melanoma, renal cell carcinoma, hepatocellular carcinoma or head and neck squamous cell carcinoma were enrolled in the trial. Before TCR sequencing, CD4+ and CD8+ T cells were separately sorted from peripheral blood. The CDR3 runs 15 amino acids, cysteine and phenylalanine included. Only the CDR3 DNA stays, 45 bases, in frame from base 1. Ends trimmed: V by 4 bases, J by 2 bases; bases unmatched to a gene: 7. Concerning this clone itself: The antigen this receptor binds is unknown. Per-nucleotide qualities are absent, and no much larger clonotype sits a single base away.

Sequencing used CD4+ or CD8+ T cells sorted from blood, obtained in a trial of the OX40 agonist ivuxolimab. The TCR comes from an adult with an advanced solid tumor such as melanoma, head and neck, liver or kidney cancer. The chain uses TRBV5-3 and TRBJ2-3, with 7 bases in between that match TRBD2. TRBV5-3 is flagged as an ORF with uncertain function. The bases read TGTGCCAGAAGCCTCACTAGCGACCTCACAGATACGCAGTATTTT. The translation is CARSLTSDLTDTQYF.